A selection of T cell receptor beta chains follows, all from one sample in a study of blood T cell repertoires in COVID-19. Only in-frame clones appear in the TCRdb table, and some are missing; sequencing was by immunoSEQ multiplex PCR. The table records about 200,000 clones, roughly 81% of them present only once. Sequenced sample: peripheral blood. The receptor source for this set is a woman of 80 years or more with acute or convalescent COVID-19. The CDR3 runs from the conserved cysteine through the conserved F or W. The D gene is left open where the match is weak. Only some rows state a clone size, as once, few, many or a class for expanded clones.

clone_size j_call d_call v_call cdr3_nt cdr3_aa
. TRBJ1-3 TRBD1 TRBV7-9 TGTGCCAGCAGCCTCGGACAGGGCAACTCTGGAAACACCATATATTTT CASSLGQGNSGNTIYF
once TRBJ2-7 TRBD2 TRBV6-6 TGTGCCAGCAGTTACCACAGGACTAGCGGAGAAGAGCAGTACTTC CASSYHRTSGEEQYF
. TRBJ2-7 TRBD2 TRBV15 TGTGCCACCAGCAGTACCTTTGGACTAGCGGGCTACGAGCAGTACTTC CATSSTFGLAGYEQYF
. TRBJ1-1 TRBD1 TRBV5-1 TGCGCCAGCGGGACAGGGTTCCATGGTGAAGCTTTCTTT CASGTGFHGEAFF
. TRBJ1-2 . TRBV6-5 TGTGCCGGGGTTACAGGGATCCTATCGGGAGGCTACACCTTC CAGVTGILSGGYTF
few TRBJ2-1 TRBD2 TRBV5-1 TGCGCCAGCAGCCCACTAGCGACCTACAATGAGCAGTTCTTC CASSPLATYNEQFF
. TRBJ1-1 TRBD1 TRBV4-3 TGCGCCAGCAGCCAAGTCATCGGACAGGGGACGACTGAAGCTTTCTTT CASSQVIGQGTTEAFF
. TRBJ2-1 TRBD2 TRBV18 TGTGCCAGCTCACCACTTCTTAGCGGGATAACTGATGAGCAGTTCTTC CASSPLLSGITDEQFF
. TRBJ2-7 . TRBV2 TGTGCCAGCAGTGACCCTACCTACGAGCAGTACTTC CASSDPTYEQYF
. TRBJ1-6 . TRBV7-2 TGTGCCAGCAGCTCCGACACGAGAAATTCACCCCTCCACTTT CASSSDTRNSPLHF
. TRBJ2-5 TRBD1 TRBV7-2 TGTGCCAGCAGCTTGAACGGGGACAGGGGTGAGACCCAGTACTTC CASSLNGDRGETQYF
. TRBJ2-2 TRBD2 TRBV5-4 TGTGCCAGCAGCTCTAGCGGGATCTCTCGCACCGAGGAGCTGTTTTTT CASSSSGISRTEELFF
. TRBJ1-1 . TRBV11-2 TGTGCCAGCAGCTATAACTTGGGGACTGCGAACACTGAAGCTTTCTTT CASSYNLGTANTEAFF
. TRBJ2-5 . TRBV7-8 TGTGCCAGCAGCCAACACCAGGGGACCCAGTACTTC CASSQHQGTQYF
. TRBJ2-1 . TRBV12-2 TGTGCAAGTCGCTTACCCCGAGGGAGCTCCTACAATGAGCAGTTCTTC CASRLPRGSSYNEQFF
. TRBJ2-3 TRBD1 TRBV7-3 TGTGCCAGCAGCTTGCGCGCCTCGACAGGGGGCGGGGCAGATACGCAGTATTTT CASSLRASTGGGADTQYF
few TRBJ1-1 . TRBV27 TGTGCCAGCCGAATTGGGGGGTTCCCTTCTAGTGTGGCTTTCTTT CASRIGGFPSSVAFF